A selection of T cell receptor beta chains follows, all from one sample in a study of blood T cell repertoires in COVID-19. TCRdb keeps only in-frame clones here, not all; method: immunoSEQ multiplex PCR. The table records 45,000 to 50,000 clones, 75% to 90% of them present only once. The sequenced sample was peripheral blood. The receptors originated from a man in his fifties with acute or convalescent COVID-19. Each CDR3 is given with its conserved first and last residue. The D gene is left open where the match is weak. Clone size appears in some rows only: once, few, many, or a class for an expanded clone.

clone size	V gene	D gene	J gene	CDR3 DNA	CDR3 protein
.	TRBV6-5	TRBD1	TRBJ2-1	TGTGCCAGCAGGCGGACAGGGAATAACAATGAGCAGTTCTTC	CASRRTGNNNEQFF
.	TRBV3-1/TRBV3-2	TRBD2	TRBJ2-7	TGTGCCAGCAGCCCGGGACTAGCGGGAACCTACGAGCAGTACTTC	CASSPGLAGTYEQYF
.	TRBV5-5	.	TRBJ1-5	TGTGCCAGCAGCTTGGACAGGGAAAAGCCCCAGCATTTT	CASSLDREKPQHF
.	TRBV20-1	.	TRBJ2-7	TGCAGTGCTAGTACAGCAACCTACGAGCAGTACTTC	CSASTATYEQYF
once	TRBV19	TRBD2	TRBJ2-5	TGTGCCAGTAGTAAAGGGACTAGCGGGGCACAAGAGACCCAGTACTTC	CASSKGTSGAQETQYF
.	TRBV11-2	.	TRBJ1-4	TGTGCCAGCAGCTTAGTAATGGGGGCGGCGGCCGAAAAACTGTTTTTT	CASSLVMGAAAEKLFF
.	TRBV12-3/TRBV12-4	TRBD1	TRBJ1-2	TGTGCCAGCAGCCCGGGACAGGCCAATGGCTACACCTTC	CASSPGQANGYTF
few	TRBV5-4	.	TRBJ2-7	TGTGCCAGCAGCGCCGACGGGAGTCTATCCTACGAGCAGTACTTC	CASSADGSLSYEQYF
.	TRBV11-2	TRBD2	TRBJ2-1	TGTGCCAGCTCCGGGACTAGCGGGAGGGTTACCTACAATGAGCAGTTCTTC	CASSGTSGRVTYNEQFF
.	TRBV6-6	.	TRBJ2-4	TGTGCCAGCAAGGACAGCCAAAACATTCAGTACTTC	CASKDSQNIQYF
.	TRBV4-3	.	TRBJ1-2	TGCGCCAGCAGCCAAGATCGGGGGGCGGCATATGGCTACACCTTC	CASSQDRGAAYGYTF
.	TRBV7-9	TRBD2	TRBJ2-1	TGTGCCAGCAGCTTCGGGACTAGCGAGTACAATGAGCAGTTCTTC	CASSFGTSEYNEQFF
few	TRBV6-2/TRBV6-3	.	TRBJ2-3	TGTGCCAGCAGTTACTACACCAGTCCAGATACGCAGTATTTT	CASSYYTSPDTQYF
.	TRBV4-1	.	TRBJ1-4	TGCGCCAGCAGCCCGAGAGTGCGGGGGACTAATGAAAAACTGTTTTTT	CASSPRVRGTNEKLFF
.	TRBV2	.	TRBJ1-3	TGTGCCAGCAGTGAAGGGTTAGCTGGAAACACCATATATTTT	CASSEGLAGNTIYF
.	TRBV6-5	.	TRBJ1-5	TGTGCCAGCAGAATTACAGAGCTGTCTTATCAGCCCCAGCATTTT	CASRITELSYQPQHF
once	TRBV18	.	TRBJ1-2	TGTGCCAGCTCACCTGGGACGGCGGGGAACGATGGCTACACCTTC	CASSPGTAGNDGYTF
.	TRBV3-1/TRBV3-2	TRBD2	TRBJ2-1	TGTGCCAGCAGCCGTGGACTAGCGGGAGGGGGGAATGAGCAGTTCTTC	CASSRGLAGGGNEQFF
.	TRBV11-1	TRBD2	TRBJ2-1	TGTGCCAGCACCCCGCGGGGCGGGGGGGTCAACAATGAGCAGTTCTTC	CASTPRGGGVNNEQFF
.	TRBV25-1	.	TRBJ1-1	TGTGCCAGCAGCTGGACAGTAGGGGACACTGAAGCTTTCTTT	CASSWTVGDTEAFF
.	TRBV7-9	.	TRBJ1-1	TGTGCCAGCAGGGCCAGGGGTTCCGACACTGAAGCTTTCTTT	CASRARGSDTEAFF
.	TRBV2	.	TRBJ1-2	TGTGCCTCAGCCGATTTGGGGGCCCCCTATGGCTACACCTTC	CASADLGAPYGYTF
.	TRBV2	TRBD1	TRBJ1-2	TGTGCCAGCAGTGAAAGAGGGACAGTAGTCGACTATGGCTACACCTTC	CASSERGTVVDYGYTF
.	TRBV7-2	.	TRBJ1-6	TGTGCCAGCAGCCCGACTCAAGACCGTGTACCCCTCCACTTT	CASSPTQDRVPLHF
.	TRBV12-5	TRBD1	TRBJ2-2	TGTGCTAGTGGTGAGACAGGGCTTGCGAACACCGGGGAGCTGTTTTTT	CASGETGLANTGELFF
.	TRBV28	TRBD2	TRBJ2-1	TGTGCCAGCAGTGTTCGGACTAGCGGGCTTAATGAGCAGTTCTTC	CASSVRTSGLNEQFF
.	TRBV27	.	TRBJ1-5	TGTGCCAGCAGTTTCGGGGACAATCAGCCCCAGCATTTT	CASSFGDNQPQHF
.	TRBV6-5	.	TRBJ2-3	TGTGCCAGCGTACCGGGATACACAGATACGCAGTATTTT	CASVPGYTDTQYF
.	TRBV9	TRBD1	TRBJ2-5	TGTGCCAGCAGCGCAGGGAAGGACAGGATCTCCGTCCCCAAAGAGACCCAGTACTTC	CASSAGKDRISVPKETQYF
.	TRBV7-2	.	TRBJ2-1	TGTGCCAGCAGCTTAAGCTTCGGGGGGCGGGGCAATGAGCAGTTCTTC	CASSLSFGGRGNEQFF
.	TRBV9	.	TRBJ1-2	TGTGCCAGCAGCGCCTGGACATCCGGGTTGGTTGGCTACACCTTC	CASSAWTSGLVGYTF
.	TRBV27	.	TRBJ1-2	TGTGCCAGCAGTTTAGGGGGACGGGGGAGCTATGGCTACACCTTC	CASSLGGRGSYGYTF
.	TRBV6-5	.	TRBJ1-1	TGTGCCAGCAGTTTAGAGGCGATGAACACTGAAGCTTTCTTT	CASSLEAMNTEAFF
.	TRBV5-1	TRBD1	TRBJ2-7	TGCGCCAGCAGCTTGTGGGCGACAGGGTTTTCCTACGAGCAGTACTTC	CASSLWATGFSYEQYF
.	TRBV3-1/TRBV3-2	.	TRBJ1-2	TGTGCCAGCAGCCAAAGGACGGGGGTTCGTGGCTACACCTTC	CASSQRTGVRGYTF
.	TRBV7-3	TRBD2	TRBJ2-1	TGTGCCAGCAGCCCGCCGGGGGGCCTAGCGGGGACTGAGCAGTTCTTC	CASSPPGGLAGTEQFF
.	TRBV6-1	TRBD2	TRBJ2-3	TGTGCCAGCAGTGCCAGCTTACTAGCGCGTTCAGATACGCAGTATTTT	CASSASLLARSDTQYF
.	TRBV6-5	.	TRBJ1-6	TGTGCCAGCAGTTGGGGGGGATCGGATTCACCCCTCCACTTT	CASSWGGSDSPLHF
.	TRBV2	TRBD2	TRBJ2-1	TGTGCCAGCAGTGGACTAGCGGGAGATCTTGAGCAGTTCTTC	CASSGLAGDLEQFF
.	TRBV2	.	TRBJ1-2	TGTGCCAGCAGCGACTCCGACAGGCAAAACTATGGCTACACCTTC	CASSDSDRQNYGYTF
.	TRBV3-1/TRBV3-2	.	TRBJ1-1	TGTGCCAGCAGCCGGCTAAGGTCGGGGAACACTGAAGCTTTCTTT	CASSRLRSGNTEAFF